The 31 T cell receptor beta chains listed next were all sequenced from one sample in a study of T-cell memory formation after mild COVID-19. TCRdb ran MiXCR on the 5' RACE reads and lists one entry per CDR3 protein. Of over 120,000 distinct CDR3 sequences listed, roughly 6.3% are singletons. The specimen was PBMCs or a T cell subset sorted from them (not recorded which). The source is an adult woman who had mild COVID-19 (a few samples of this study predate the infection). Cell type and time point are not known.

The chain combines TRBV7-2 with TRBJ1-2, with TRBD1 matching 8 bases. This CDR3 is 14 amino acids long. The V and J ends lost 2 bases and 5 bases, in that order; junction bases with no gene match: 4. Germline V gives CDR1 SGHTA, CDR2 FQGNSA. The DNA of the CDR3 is TGTGCCAGCAGCTTACGGCAGGGGGCTTATGGCTACACCTTC. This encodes CASSLRQGAYGYTF.

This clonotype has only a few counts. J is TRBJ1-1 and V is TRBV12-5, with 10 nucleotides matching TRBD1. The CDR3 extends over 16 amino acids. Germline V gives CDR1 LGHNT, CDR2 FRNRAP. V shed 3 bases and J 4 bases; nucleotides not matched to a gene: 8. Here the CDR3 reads CASGLPPGQGITEAFF. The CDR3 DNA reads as TGTGCTAGTGGTTTACCTCCGGGACAGGGGATCACTGAAGCTTTCTTT. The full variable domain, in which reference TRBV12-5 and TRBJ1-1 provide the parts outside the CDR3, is DARVTQTPRHKVTEMGQEVTMRCQPILGHNTVFWYRQTMMQGLELLAYFRNRAPLDDSGMPKDRFSAEMPDATLATLKIQPSEPRDSAVYFCASGLPPGQGITEAFFGQGTRLTVV.

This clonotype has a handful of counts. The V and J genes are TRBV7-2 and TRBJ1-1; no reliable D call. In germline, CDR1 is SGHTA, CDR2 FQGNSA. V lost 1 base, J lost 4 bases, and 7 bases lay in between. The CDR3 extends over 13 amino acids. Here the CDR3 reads CASSLVESTEAFF. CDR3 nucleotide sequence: TGTGCCAGCAGCTTAGTTGAGAGCACTGAAGCTTTCTTT.

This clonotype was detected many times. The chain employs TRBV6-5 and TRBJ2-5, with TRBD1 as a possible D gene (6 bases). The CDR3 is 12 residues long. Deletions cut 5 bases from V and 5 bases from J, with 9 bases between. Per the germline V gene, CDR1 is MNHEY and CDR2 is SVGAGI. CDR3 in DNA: TGTGCCAGCAGTACAGGGTGGGAGACCCAGTACTTC. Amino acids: CASSTGWETQYF.

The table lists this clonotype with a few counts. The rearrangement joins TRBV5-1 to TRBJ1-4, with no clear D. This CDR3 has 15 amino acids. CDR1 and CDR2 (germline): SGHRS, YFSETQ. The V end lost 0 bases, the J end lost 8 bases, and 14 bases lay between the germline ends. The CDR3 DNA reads TGCGCCAGCAGCTTGGAGAGGCCTCAGCGAGAAAAACTGTTTTTT. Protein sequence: CASSLERPQREKLFF.

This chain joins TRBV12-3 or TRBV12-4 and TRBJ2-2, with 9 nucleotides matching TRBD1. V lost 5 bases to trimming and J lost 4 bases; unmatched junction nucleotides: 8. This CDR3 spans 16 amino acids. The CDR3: CASSPDRGRGTGELFF. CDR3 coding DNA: TGTGCCAGCAGTCCGGACAGGGGTCGGGGCACCGGGGAGCTGTTTTTT.

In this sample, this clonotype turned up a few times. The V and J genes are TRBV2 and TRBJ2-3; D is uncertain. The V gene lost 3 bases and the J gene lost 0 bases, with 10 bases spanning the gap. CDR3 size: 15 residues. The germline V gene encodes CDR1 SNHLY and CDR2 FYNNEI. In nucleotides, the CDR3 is TGTGCCAGCAGTGAGTCTAGGCGTAGCACAGATACGCAGTATTTT. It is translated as CASSESRRSTDTQYF.

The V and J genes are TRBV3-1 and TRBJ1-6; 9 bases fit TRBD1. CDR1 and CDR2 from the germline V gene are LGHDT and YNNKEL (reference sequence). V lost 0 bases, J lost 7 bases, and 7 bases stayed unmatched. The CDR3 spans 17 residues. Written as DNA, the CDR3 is TGTGCCAGCAGCCAAGATCTTGCCGGGACAGGGAATTCACCCCTCCACTTT. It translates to CASSQDLAGTGNSPLHF.

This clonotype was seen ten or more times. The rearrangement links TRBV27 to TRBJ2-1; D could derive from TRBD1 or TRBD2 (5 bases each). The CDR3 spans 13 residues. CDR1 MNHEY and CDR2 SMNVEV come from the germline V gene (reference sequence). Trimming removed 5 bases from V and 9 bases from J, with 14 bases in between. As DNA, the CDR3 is TGTGCCAGCAGTCTCCGGCCTGGGACTGAGCAGTTCTTC. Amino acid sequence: CASSLRPGTEQFF.

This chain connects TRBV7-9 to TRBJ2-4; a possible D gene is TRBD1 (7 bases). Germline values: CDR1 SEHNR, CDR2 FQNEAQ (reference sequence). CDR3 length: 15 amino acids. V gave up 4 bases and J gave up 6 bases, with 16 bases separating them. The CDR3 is CASSSTGQEGNIQYF. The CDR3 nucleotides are TGTGCCAGCAGCTCCACCGGACAGGAGGGAAACATTCAGTACTTC.

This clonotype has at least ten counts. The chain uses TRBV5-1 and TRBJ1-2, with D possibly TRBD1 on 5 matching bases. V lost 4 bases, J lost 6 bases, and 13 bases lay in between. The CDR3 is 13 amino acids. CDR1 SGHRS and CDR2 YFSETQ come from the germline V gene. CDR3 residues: CASSLGTTNGYTF. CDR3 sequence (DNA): TGCGCCAGCAGCCTAGGGACTACCAATGGCTACACCTTC. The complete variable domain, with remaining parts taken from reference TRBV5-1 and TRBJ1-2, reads KAGVTQTPRYLIKTRGQQVTLSCSPISGHRSVSWYQQTPGQGLQFLFEYFSETQRNKGNFPGRFSGRQFSNSRSEMNVSTLELGDSALYLCASSLGTTNGYTFGSGTRLTVV.

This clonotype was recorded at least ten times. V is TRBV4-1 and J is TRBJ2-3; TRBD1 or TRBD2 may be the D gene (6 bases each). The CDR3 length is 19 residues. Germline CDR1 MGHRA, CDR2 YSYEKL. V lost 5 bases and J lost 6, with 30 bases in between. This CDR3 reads CASSTPSSGARWEDDTQYF. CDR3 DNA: TGCGCCAGCAGCACCCCGTCCTCGGGGGCGAGGTGGGAGGACGATACGCAGTATTTT.

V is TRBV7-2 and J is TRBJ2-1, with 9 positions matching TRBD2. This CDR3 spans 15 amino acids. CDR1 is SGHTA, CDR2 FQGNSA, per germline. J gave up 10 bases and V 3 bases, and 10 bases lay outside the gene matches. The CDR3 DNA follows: TGTGCCAGCAGCTTGGAACTAGCGGGTGGAGGAGAGCAGTTCTTC. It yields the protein CASSLELAGGGEQFF.

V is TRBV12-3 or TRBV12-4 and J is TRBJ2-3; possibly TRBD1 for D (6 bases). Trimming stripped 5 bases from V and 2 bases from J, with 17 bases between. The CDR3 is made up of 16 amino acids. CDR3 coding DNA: TGTGCCAGCAGTCCAGGACAGTTAGGGGTCACAGATACGCAGTATTTT. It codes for CASSPGQLGVTDTQYF.

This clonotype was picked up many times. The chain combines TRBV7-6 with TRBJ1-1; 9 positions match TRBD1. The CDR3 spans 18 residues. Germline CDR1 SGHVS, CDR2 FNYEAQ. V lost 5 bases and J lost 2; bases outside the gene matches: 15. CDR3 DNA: TGTGCCAGCAGCCCCCGACAGGGGGGGATTGGCCCTAACACTGAAGCTTTCTTT. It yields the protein CASSPRQGGIGPNTEAFF.

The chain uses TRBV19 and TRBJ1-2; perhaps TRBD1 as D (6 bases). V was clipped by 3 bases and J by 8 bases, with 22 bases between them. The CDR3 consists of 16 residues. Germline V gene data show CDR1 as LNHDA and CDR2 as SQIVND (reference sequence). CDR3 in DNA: TGTGCCAGTAGTATTTGGGGGCAGTCCCAGGGAAAGGGCTACACCTTC. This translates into CASSIWGQSQGKGYTF.

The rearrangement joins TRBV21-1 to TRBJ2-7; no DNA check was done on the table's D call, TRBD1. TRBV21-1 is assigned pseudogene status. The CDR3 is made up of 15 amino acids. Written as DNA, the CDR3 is TGTGCCAGCAGCAATGGGTGGGGGCGCAAAAGCGAGCAGTACTTC. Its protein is CASSNGWGRKSEQYF.

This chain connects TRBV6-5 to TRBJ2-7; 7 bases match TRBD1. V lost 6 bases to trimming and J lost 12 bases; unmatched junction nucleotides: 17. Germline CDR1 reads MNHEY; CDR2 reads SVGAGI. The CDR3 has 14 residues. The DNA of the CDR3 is TGTGCCAGCAGAGCTAGGGGGCGGCAGTCAATGCCGTACTTC. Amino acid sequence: CASRARGRQSMPYF.

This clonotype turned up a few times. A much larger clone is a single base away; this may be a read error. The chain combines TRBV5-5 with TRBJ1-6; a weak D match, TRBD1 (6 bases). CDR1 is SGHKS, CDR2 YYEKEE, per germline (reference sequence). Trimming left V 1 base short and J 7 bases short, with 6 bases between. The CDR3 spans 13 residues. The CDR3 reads CASSLQGNSPLHF. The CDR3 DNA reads TGTGCCAGCAGCTTGCAGGGGAATTCACCCCTCCACTTT.

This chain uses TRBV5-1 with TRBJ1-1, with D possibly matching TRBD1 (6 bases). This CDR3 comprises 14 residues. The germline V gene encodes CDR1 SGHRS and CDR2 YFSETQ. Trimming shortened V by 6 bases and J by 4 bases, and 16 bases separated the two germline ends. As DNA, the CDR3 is TGCGCCAGCAAATACAGGGCCGAGGGCACTGAAGCTTTCTTT. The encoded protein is CASKYRAEGTEAFF.

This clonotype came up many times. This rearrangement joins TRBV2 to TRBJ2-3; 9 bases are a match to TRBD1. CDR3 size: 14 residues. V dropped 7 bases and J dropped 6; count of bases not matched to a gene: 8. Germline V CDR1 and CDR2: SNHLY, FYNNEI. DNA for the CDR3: TGTGCCAGCACCAAGGGACAGGGATACGATACGCAGTATTTT. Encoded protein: CASTKGQGYDTQYF.

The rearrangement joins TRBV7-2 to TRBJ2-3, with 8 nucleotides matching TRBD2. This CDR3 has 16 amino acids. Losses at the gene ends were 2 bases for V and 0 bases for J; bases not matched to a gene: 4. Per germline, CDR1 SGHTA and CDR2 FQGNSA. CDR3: CASSLRAGVSTDTQYF. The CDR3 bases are TGTGCCAGCAGCTTAAGAGCGGGAGTAAGCACAGATACGCAGTATTTT. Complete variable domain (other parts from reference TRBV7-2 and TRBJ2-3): GAGVSQSPSNKVTEKGKDVELRCDPISGHTALYWYRQSLGQGLEFLIYFQGNSAPDKSGLPSDRFSAERTGGSVSTLTIQRTQQEDSAVYLCASSLRAGVSTDTQYFGPGTRLTVL.

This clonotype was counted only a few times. CDR3 loop: CASSLSGDSWQYF. The CDR3 coding sequence is TGTGCCAGCAGTTTATCGGGGGACAGTTGGCAGTACTTC. The chain couples TRBV12-3 or TRBV12-4 to TRBJ2-7, with a tentative D call TRBD1 (7 bases). V lost 2 bases to trimming and J lost 9 bases, with 14 bases between them. There are 13 residues in the CDR3.

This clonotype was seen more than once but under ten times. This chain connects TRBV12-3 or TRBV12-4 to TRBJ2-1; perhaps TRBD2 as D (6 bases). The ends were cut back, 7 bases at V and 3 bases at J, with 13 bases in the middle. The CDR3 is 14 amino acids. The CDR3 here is CASKNSGDYNEQFF. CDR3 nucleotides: TGTGCCAGCAAAAATAGCGGAGACTACAATGAGCAGTTCTTC.

The CDR3 loop reads CASSPSTSADNEQFF. In nucleotides, the CDR3 is TGTGCCAGCTCACCATCGACTAGCGCGGACAATGAGCAGTTCTTC. This chain connects TRBV18 to TRBJ2-1, with 8 bases that match TRBD2. The CDR3 runs 15 residues. Germline-derived CDR1 and CDR2 are KGHSH and LQKENI. V dropped 2 bases and J dropped 5; count of bases not matched to a gene: 5. The full variable domain, rest sourced from reference TRBV18 and TRBJ2-1, is NAGVMQNPRHLVRRRGQEARLRCSPMKGHSHVYWYRQLPEEGLKFMVYLQKENIIDESGMPKERFSAEFPKEGPSILRIQQVVRGDSAAYFCASSPSTSADNEQFFGPGTRLTVL.

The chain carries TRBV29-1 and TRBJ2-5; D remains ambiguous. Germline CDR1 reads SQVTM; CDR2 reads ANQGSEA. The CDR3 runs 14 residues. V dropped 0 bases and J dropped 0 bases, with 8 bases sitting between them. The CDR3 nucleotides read TGCAGCGTTGAAGAAAGGGCTTACCAAGAGACCCAGTACTTC. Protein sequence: CSVEERAYQETQYF.

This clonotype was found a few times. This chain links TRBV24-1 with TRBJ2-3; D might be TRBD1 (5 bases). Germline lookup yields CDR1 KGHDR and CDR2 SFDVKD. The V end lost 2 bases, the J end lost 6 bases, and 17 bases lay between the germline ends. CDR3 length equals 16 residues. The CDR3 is CATSDSPGPSWDTQYF. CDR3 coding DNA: TGTGCCACCAGTGATTCTCCAGGGCCTTCGTGGGATACGCAGTATTTT.

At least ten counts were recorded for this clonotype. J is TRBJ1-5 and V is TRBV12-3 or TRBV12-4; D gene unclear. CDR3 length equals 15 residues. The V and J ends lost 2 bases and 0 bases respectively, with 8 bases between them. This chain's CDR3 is CASSLSGNSNQPQHF. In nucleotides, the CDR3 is TGTGCCAGCAGTTTATCCGGCAATAGCAATCAGCCCCAGCATTTT.

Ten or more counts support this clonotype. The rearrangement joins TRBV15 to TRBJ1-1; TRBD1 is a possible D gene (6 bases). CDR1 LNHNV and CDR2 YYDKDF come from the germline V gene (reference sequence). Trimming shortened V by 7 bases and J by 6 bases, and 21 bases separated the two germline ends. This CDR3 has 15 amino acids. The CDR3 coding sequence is TGTGCCACCACCATGGACAGCCAATTTGTGGCTGAAGCTTTCTTT. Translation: CATTMDSQFVAEAFF.

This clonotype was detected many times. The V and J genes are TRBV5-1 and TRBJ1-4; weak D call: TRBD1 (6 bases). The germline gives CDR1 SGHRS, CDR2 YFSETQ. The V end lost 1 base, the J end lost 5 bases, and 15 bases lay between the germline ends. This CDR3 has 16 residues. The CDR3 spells CASSLNLGQTNEKLFF. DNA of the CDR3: TGCGCCAGCAGCTTGAATTTGGGACAAACGAATGAAAAACTGTTTTTT.

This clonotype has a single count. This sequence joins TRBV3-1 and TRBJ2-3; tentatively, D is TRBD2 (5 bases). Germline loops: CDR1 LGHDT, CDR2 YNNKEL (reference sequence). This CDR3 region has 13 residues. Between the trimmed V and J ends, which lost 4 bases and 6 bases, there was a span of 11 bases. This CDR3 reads CASSLRGPDTQYF. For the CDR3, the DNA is TGTGCCAGCAGCCTGAGAGGGCCGGATACGCAGTATTTT.